Following are 5 T cell receptor beta chains from one sample sequenced in a study of blood T cell repertoires in COVID-19. This table comes from immunoSEQ multiplex PCR, and its TCRdb copy is limited to in-frame clones, with some not included. The sample carries about 330,000 clones, roughly 85% recorded once. The sample taken for sequencing was peripheral blood. These receptors originate from a human donor in a cohort sampled during active COVID-19.

V gene TRBV27 combines with J gene TRBJ1-2, with TRBD1 as a possible D gene (5 bases). Per germline, CDR1 MNHEY and CDR2 SMNVEV (reference sequence). There are 15 residues in the CDR3. The V and J ends lost 1 base and 5 bases respectively, with 14 bases between them. The CDR3 DNA reads as TGTGCCAGCAGTTTATTGCCCAGGGCCGGGTATGGCTACACCTTC. Protein: CASSLLPRAGYGYTF.

V usage is TRBV5-4 and J usage is TRBJ1-1, with TRBD1 identical over 8 bases. CDR3 length equals 14 residues. Germline loops: CDR1 SGHNT, CDR2 YYREEE (reference sequence). The V and J ends lost 4 bases and 2 bases, in that order; junction bases with no gene match: 4. The CDR3, as DNA: TGTGCCAGCAGCGAGGACAGGGAAAACACTGAAGCTTTCTTT. Translation: CASSEDRENTEAFF.

The J gene is TRBJ2-3, the V gene TRBV5-6; TRBD2 aligns across 11 bases. Trimming cost V 1 base and J 0 bases; bases outside gene matches: 10. Germline-derived CDR1 and CDR2 are SGHDT and YYEEEE. This CDR3 is built from 19 residues. CDR3: CASSLYRLAGGYSTDTQYF. CDR3 coding DNA: TGTGCCAGCAGCTTGTATCGCCTAGCGGGGGGCTATAGCACAGATACGCAGTATTTT.

The V call is TRBV6-5, the J call TRBJ1-2; 7 nucleotides line up with TRBD1. There are 14 residues in the CDR3. J was trimmed by 7 bases and V by 6 bases; bases with no gene match: 11. The germline V gene encodes CDR1 MNHEY and CDR2 SVGAGI. CDR3 residues: CASRSVDRFSGYTF. CDR3 coding DNA: TGTGCCAGCAGATCCGTGGACAGGTTTTCTGGCTACACCTTC.

This clone has only one observation. V usage is TRBV6-1 and J usage is TRBJ2-7, with D uncertain. Trimming removed 0 bases at V and 3 bases at J, with 6 bases between. The CDR3 is made up of 13 amino acids. The V gene's germline CDR1 is MNHNS and CDR2 SASEGT. In DNA, the CDR3 is TGTGCCAGCAGTGAAGCTGTACTCTACGAGCAGTACTTC. Residues: CASSEAVLYEQYF.